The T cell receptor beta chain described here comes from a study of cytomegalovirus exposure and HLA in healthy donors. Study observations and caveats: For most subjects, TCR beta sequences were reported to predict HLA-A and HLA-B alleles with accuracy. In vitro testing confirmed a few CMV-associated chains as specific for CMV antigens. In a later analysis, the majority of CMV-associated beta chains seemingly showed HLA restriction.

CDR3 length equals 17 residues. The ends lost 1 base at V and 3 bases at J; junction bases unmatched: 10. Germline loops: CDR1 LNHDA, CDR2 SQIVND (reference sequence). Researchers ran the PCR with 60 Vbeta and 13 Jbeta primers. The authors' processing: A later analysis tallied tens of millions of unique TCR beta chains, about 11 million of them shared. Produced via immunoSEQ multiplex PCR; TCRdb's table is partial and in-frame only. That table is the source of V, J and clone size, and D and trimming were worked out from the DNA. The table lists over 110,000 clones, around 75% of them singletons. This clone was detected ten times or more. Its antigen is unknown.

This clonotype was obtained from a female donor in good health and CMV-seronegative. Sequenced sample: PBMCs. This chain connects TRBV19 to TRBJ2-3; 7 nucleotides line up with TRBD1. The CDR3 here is CASSIGRQGKATDTQYF. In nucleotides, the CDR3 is TGTGCCAGTAGTATAGGTCGACAGGGAAAAGCGACAGATACGCAGTATTTT.